Shown below are 30 T cell receptor beta chains from a single sample sequenced in a study of CD8+CD57+ T cells in acquired aplastic anemia. Before being chosen for sequencing, patients had shown CD8+CD57+ cell expansion by flow cytometry. Genomic DNA acted as the template from which TCR beta VDJ combination and CDR3 sequence profiling were carried out. TCRdb analysed the reads with MiXCR anew, one entry per CDR3 protein. Among a few hundred thousand distinct CDR3 sequences listed, 45% to 65% were seen once. Sequenced material: sorted CD4+, CD8+, or CD8+CD57+ T cells (not recorded which) from PBMCs. Receptor source: a human donor with aplastic anemia.

This chain links TRBV7-2 with TRBJ2-1, with D unclear. The V end was cut by 5 bases, the J end by 6 bases, with 11 bases between. Germline CDR1 and CDR2: SGHTA and FQGNSA. This CDR3 has 13 amino acids. The CDR3 spells CASSPWSANEQFF. CDR3 in DNA: TGTGCCAGCAGCCCGTGGAGTGCCAATGAGCAGTTCTTC.

This clonotype was seen just once. The V call is TRBV7-9, the J call TRBJ1-2; D is ambiguous. CDR1 is SEHNR and CDR2 is FQNEAQ in the germline V gene (reference sequence). This CDR3 has 14 amino acids. V was clipped by 3 bases and J by 2 bases, with 10 bases between them. The CDR3 DNA is TGTGCCAGCAGCTTGGGAGGACCCAACTATGGCTACACCTTC. This gives the protein CASSLGGPNYGYTF. Complete variable domain (other parts from reference TRBV7-9 and TRBJ1-2): DTGVSQNPRHKITKRGQNVTFRCDPISEHNRLYWYRQTLGQGPEFLTYFQNEAQLEKSRLLSDRFSAERPKGSFSTLEIQRTEQGDSAMYLCASSLGGPNYGYTFGSGTRLTVV.

The chain links TRBV10-3 to TRBJ1-1; D remains ambiguous. The CDR3 covers 14 residues. Germline V gene data show CDR1 as ENHRY and CDR2 as SYGVKD. Trimming took 6 bases from V and 1 from J, leaving 12 bases between them. The CDR3 is CAIRGGEQNTEAFF. The DNA for the CDR3 is TGTGCCATCAGGGGCGGGGAACAGAACACTGAAGCTTTCTTT.

This clonotype showed up many times. The rearrangement links TRBV19 to TRBJ2-7; 9 nucleotides align to TRBD2. CDR3 size: 15 residues. Germline V gene data show CDR1 as LNHDA and CDR2 as SQIVND (reference sequence). The V gene end was trimmed by 1 base and the J gene end by 2 bases; junction bases not matched to a gene: 3. In nucleotides, the CDR3 is TGTGCCAGTAGTATAGGCCTAGCGGGGACCTACGAGCAGTACTTC. Translation gives CASSIGLAGTYEQYF.

V and J are TRBV4-2 and TRBJ2-3, with D tentatively TRBD1 or TRBD2 (5 bases each). Deletions cut 4 bases from V and 3 bases from J, with 14 bases between. This CDR3 is built from 15 residues. Germline CDR1 LGHNA, CDR2 YNFKEQ. The CDR3 reads CASSPVGESTDTQYF. In DNA form, the CDR3 reads TGTGCCAGCAGCCCCGTGGGGGAAAGTACAGATACGCAGTATTTT.

To note about this clonotype: At one end the junction does not follow the germline gene, possibly because of a read error. This chain uses TRBV19 with TRBJ2-2; TRBD1 matches 8 bases. CDR1 is LNHDA and CDR2 is SQIVND in the germline V gene (reference sequence). The CDR3 is 15 residues long. The CDR3 here is CASSIDRGRISELFF. In DNA form, the CDR3 reads TGTGCCAGTAGTATAGACAGGGGGCGCATCAGCGAGCTGTTCTTT.

The table lists this clonotype with a count of one. CDR3 nucleotides: TGTGCCAGCGCAAAGCGGGAGGCAGATACGCAGTATTTT. Translating it yields CASAKREADTQYF. V is TRBV5-6 and J is TRBJ2-3, with 9 bases identical to TRBD2. Trimming cost V 7 bases and J 4 bases; bases outside gene matches: 4. CDR1 is SGHDT and CDR2 is YYEEEE in the germline V gene. The CDR3 runs 13 residues. The full variable domain, completed using reference TRBV5-6 and TRBJ2-3, is DAGVTQSPTHLIKTRGQQVTLRCSPKSGHDTVSWYQQALGQGPQFIFQYYEEEERQRGNFPDRFSGHQFPNYSSELNVNALLLGDSALYLCASAKREADTQYFGPGTRLTVL.

This clonotype has a handful of counts. The V and J genes are TRBV5-1 and TRBJ1-3, with D possibly TRBD1 on 6 matching bases. CDR1 is SGHRS, CDR2 YFSETQ, per germline. This CDR3 is built from 15 residues. The V end lost 0 bases, the J end lost 3 bases, and 10 bases lay between the germline ends. CDR3 nucleotide sequence: TGCGCCAGCAGCTTGGATCCAGGGGTTGGAAACACCATATATTTT. It is translated as CASSLDPGVGNTIYF.

The chain links TRBV10-3 to TRBJ2-3, with no clear D. The CDR3 has 14 residues. V was shortened by 7 bases and J by 5 bases, with 16 bases between the two germline ends. Per germline, CDR1 ENHRY and CDR2 SYGVKD. Here the CDR3 DNA reads TGTGCCATCATGACCAGCGATCCCATAGATACGCAGTATTTT. The encoded protein is CAIMTSDPIDTQYF.

The chain links TRBV5-1 to TRBJ1-2; 10 bases line up with TRBD1. The V and J ends lost 4 bases and 11 bases, in that order; junction bases with no gene match: 11. Looked up from germline, CDR1 is SGHRS and CDR2 is YFSETQ. The length of the CDR3 is 14 residues. CDR3 nucleotides: TGCGCCAGCAGCCCGGGACAGGGGACCCAGGGGTACACCTTC. This gives the protein CASSPGQGTQGYTF.

Ten or more counts support this clonotype. The chain has TRBV20-1 and TRBJ2-5; 16 nucleotides agree with TRBD2. With 5 bases clipped from V and 5 bases from J, the junction kept 11 bases outside the gene matches. This CDR3 is built from 17 residues. Per the germline V gene, CDR1 is DFQATT and CDR2 is SNEGSKA (reference sequence). The CDR3 loop reads CSAPPGTSGGGGETQYF. The CDR3 DNA reads as TGCAGTGCTCCTCCCGGGACTAGCGGGGGGGGTGGGGAGACCCAGTACTTC.

Regarding this clonotype: Sequence at one end of the junction differs from germline and may be a read error. The J gene is TRBJ1-1, the V gene TRBV12-3 or TRBV12-4; D is ambiguous. The CDR3 runs 13 residues. The CDR3, as DNA: TGTGCCAGCAGTTTAAAAGTGAATACTGAAGCTTTCTTT. Its protein product is CASSLKVNTEAFF.

This clonotype was detected only a few times. The gene calls are TRBV7-2 and TRBJ2-3; D is ambiguous. In germline, CDR1 is SGHTA, CDR2 FQGNSA. This CDR3 has 11 residues. Between the trimmed V and J ends, which lost 10 bases and 3 bases, there was a span of 8 bases. CDR3 amino acids: CATSITDTQYF. CDR3 sequence (DNA): TGTGCCACGTCTATAACAGATACGCAGTATTTT.

The V and J genes are TRBV5-1 and TRBJ1-4; D is ambiguous. CDR3 length: 16 residues. Trimming removed 3 bases from V and 8 bases from J, with 20 bases in between. The germline gives CDR1 SGHRS, CDR2 YFSETQ. The CDR3 loop reads CASSSMMGGLEEKLFF. The CDR3 DNA reads TGCGCCAGCAGCTCCATGATGGGAGGGTTAGAAGAAAAACTGTTTTTT.

This clonotype was seen a few times. This chain links TRBV7-3 with TRBJ1-2; 9 nucleotides align to TRBD1. Germline lookup yields CDR1 SGHTA and CDR2 FQGTGA. Trimming removed 4 bases from V and 4 bases from J; junction bases left unmatched: 4. This CDR3 has 14 residues. The CDR3 bases are TGTGCCAGCAGCTGGACGGGACAGGGCTATGGCTACACCTTC. It translates to CASSWTGQGYGYTF.

This clonotype was picked up a small number of times. The V gene is TRBV7-9, the J gene TRBJ1-1; no reliable D call. Germline V gene lookup returns CDR1 SEHNR and CDR2 FQNEAQ (reference sequence). The CDR3 covers 13 residues. The V end was cut by 5 bases, the J end by 4 bases, with 11 bases between. CDR3 sequence reads: CASSSLGPTEAFF. CDR3 in DNA: TGTGCCAGCAGCAGTTTAGGTCCCACTGAAGCTTTCTTT.

This clonotype has a handful of counts. One base away lies a much larger clone, so this may be a sequencing read error. The chain employs TRBV7-9 and TRBJ1-2; 7 bases fit TRBD1. V shed 4 bases and J 2 bases; nucleotides not matched to a gene: 1. This CDR3 spans 13 amino acids. Germline assignment: CDR1 SEHNR and CDR2 FQNEAQ (reference sequence). The chain's CDR3 is CASSSQGNYGYTF. DNA for the CDR3: TGTGCCAGCAGCTCACAGGGGAACTATGGCTACACCTTC.

The rearrangement links TRBV5-4 to TRBJ2-2; TRBD1 matches at 8 bases. The trim removed 4 bases at V and 3 bases at J, leaving 8 bases unmatched. Germline-derived CDR1 and CDR2 are SGHNT and YYREEE (reference sequence). The CDR3 loop spans 16 amino acids. The CDR3 reads CASSPWTGSDTGELFF. The CDR3 coding sequence is TGTGCCAGCAGCCCTTGGACAGGGAGCGACACCGGGGAGCTGTTTTTT.

This chain connects TRBV7-6 to TRBJ2-7, with D tentatively TRBD1 (6 bases). The CDR3 runs to 16 residues. From germline, CDR1 is SGHVS and CDR2 FNYEAQ. With 1 base removed from V and 2 bases from J, the gap between germline ends came to 15 bases. The CDR3 nucleotides are TGTGCCAGCAGCTTAGGGAATCACAGGGAAACCTACGAGCAGTACTTC. This translates into CASSLGNHRETYEQYF.

This clonotype was observed at least ten times. This chain uses TRBV5-1 with TRBJ2-3, with D possibly TRBD2 on 6 matching bases. There are 17 residues in the CDR3. V dropped 0 bases and J dropped 0 bases, with 14 bases sitting between them. Per germline, CDR1 SGHRS and CDR2 YFSETQ. DNA for the CDR3: TGCGCCAGCAGCTTGGGGGCCGGGGCGGGGAGCACAGATACGCAGTATTTT. Protein: CASSLGAGAGSTDTQYF.

This chain uses TRBV5-1 with TRBJ2-7; 10 nucleotides agree with TRBD1. The CDR3 contains 14 residues. Germline values: CDR1 SGHRS, CDR2 YFSETQ. V was pared by 6 bases and J by 2 bases, with 5 bases of the junction left unmatched. CDR3 in amino acids: CASNDGTGAYEQYF. CDR3 DNA: TGCGCCAGCAACGATGGGACAGGGGCCTACGAGCAGTACTTC.

Ten or more counts support this clonotype. V and J are TRBV2 and TRBJ2-3; the D is unclear. Germline V gene data show CDR1 as SNHLY and CDR2 as FYNNEI. The V and J ends lost 6 bases and 3 bases respectively, with 4 bases between them. There are 11 residues in the CDR3. The CDR3 loop reads CASSPTDTQYF. The DNA for the CDR3 is TGTGCCAGCAGCCCTACAGATACGCAGTATTTT.

In its sample, this clonotype was seen once. This chain links TRBV20-1 with TRBJ2-1; 13 positions agree with TRBD2. The CDR3 is made up of 13 amino acids. Germline CDR1 and CDR2: DFQATT and SNEGSKA (reference sequence). The junction had 0 bases not matched to a gene; V was cut back by 1 base and J by 9 bases. For the CDR3, the DNA is TGCAGTGCTAGAGGGACTAGCGGGGGTGAGCAGTTCTTC. Translation gives CSARGTSGGEQFF.

This clonotype has only a few counts. V and J are TRBV7-2 and TRBJ1-3, with D possibly TRBD1 on 6 matching bases. CDR1 is SGHTA and CDR2 is FQGNSA in the germline V gene. The CDR3 runs to 13 residues. V gave up 4 bases and J gave up 8 bases, with 12 bases separating them. The CDR3 reads CASSSDRSHTIYF. CDR3 DNA sequence: TGTGCCAGCAGCTCAGACAGGTCGCACACCATATATTTT.

The rearrangement links TRBV5-6 to TRBJ1-6; a possible D gene is TRBD1 (5 bases). The CDR3 runs to 16 residues. Trimming took off 7 bases at V and 7 bases at J, with 21 bases between the two ends. CDR1 and CDR2 (germline): SGHDT, YYEEEE. CDR3 nucleotides: TGTGCCAGCTACCCTTTTGACAGCGGAGGGAATTCACCCCTCCACTTT. Residues: CASYPFDSGGNSPLHF.

V usage is TRBV29-1 and J usage is TRBJ2-1; 9 bases map to TRBD1. CDR1 and CDR2 (germline): SQVTM, ANQGSEA. Unmatched junction bases numbered 5, after V lost 7 bases and J lost 1 base. The CDR3 runs to 14 residues. The CDR3 nucleotides are TGCAGCGGGCCCGGACAGGGGTCCTACAATGAGCAGTTCTTC. It yields the protein CSGPGQGSYNEQFF.

This chain uses TRBV18 with TRBJ2-3; perhaps TRBD1 as D (6 bases). This CDR3 is built from 17 residues. The V gene's germline CDR1 is KGHSH and CDR2 LQKENI. The V and J ends lost 0 bases and 1 base respectively, with 14 bases between them. The CDR3 loop is CASSPPIQGIGTDTQYF. CDR3 nucleotides: TGTGCCAGCTCACCACCGATCCAGGGGATAGGCACAGATACGCAGTATTTT.

This clonotype has a handful of counts. The V call is TRBV20-1, the J call TRBJ2-1; no clear D. Trimming removed 5 bases from V and 8 bases from J, with 10 bases in between. The germline V gene encodes CDR1 DFQATT and CDR2 SNEGSKA (reference sequence). The CDR3 is 11 amino acids. The CDR3 protein is CSALHGDEQFF. The CDR3 DNA sequence: TGCAGTGCTCTGCACGGCGATGAGCAGTTCTTC.

V and J are TRBV7-2 and TRBJ2-1; D is unresolved. CDR3 size: 13 residues. V was clipped by 0 bases and J by 6 bases, with 6 bases between them. Germline CDR1 SGHTA, CDR2 FQGNSA. The CDR3 loop is CASSLAPSNEQFF. In DNA form, the CDR3 reads TGTGCCAGCAGCTTAGCGCCCAGCAATGAGCAGTTCTTC. Based on the CDR3 plus reference TRBV7-2 and TRBJ2-1, the full variable domain is GAGVSQSPSNKVTEKGKDVELRCDPISGHTALYWYRQSLGQGLEFLIYFQGNSAPDKSGLPSDRFSAERTGGSVSTLTIQRTQQEDSAVYLCASSLAPSNEQFFGPGTRLTVL.

The chain is built from TRBV7-9 and TRBJ1-6, with 7 nucleotides matching TRBD1. Germline V gene sequence: CDR1 SEHNR, CDR2 FQNEAQ (reference sequence). Losses at the gene ends were 0 bases for V and 10 bases for J; bases not matched to a gene: 6. The CDR3 runs 15 residues. The DNA of the CDR3 is TGTGCCAGCAGCTTAGCCGGGACAGAGGACTCACCCCTCCACTTT. This encodes CASSLAGTEDSPLHF.